A selection of T cell receptor beta chains follows, all from one sample in a study of shared clonotypes between healthy human individuals. TCRdb's table, derived via immunoSEQ multiplex PCR, lists solely in-frame clones and lacks some. The table shows 2 million to 2.5 million clones, with 85% to 95% occurring only once. Source material: naive CD4+ T cells sorted from blood. The receptor source for this set is a man aged 18 to 30 in good health. The CDR3 runs from the conserved cysteine through the conserved F or W. Fields, in order: V gene, clone size, J gene, D gene, CDR3 protein, CDR3 DNA. The D gene is left open where the match is weak. Clone size is given for some rows only: seen once, a few or many times, or a class if the clone is expanded.

V gene: TRBV5-4; clone size: .; J gene: TRBJ1-6; D gene: .; CDR3 protein: CASSLGGGHVSYNSPLHF; CDR3 DNA: TGTGCCAGCAGCTTGGGGGGAGGTCACGTCTCCTATAATTCACCCCTCCACTTT
V gene: TRBV7-2; clone size: .; J gene: TRBJ2-1; D gene: .; CDR3 protein: CASSFGGRSSGQFF; CDR3 DNA: TGTGCCAGCAGCTTTGGCGGGCGCTCTTCTGGGCAGTTCTTC
V gene: TRBV4-1; clone size: .; J gene: TRBJ1-4; D gene: .; CDR3 protein: CASSQGQQATNEKLFF; CDR3 DNA: TGCGCCAGCAGCCAAGGTCAGCAGGCAACTAATGAAAAACTGTTTTTT
V gene: TRBV18; clone size: .; J gene: TRBJ1-1; D gene: .; CDR3 protein: CASSPPGGAYTEAFF; CDR3 DNA: TGTGCCAGCTCACCCCCGGGGGGAGCGTACACTGAAGCTTTCTTT
V gene: TRBV10-3; clone size: .; J gene: TRBJ2-2; D gene: TRBD2; CDR3 protein: CAISVPGLAGRPVELFF; CDR3 DNA: TGTGCCATCAGTGTCCCGGGACTAGCGGGGCGACCGGTGGAGCTGTTTTTT
V gene: TRBV30; clone size: .; J gene: TRBJ1-2; D gene: .; CDR3 protein: CAWIRGRGPNYGYTF; CDR3 DNA: TGTGCCTGGATACGGGGTCGGGGGCCTAACTATGGCTACACCTTC
V gene: TRBV11-3; clone size: .; J gene: TRBJ1-1; D gene: .; CDR3 protein: CASSISTDTEAFF; CDR3 DNA: TGTGCCAGCAGTATATCGACGGACACTGAAGCTTTCTTT
V gene: TRBV28; clone size: .; J gene: TRBJ1-3; D gene: TRBD1; CDR3 protein: CASSYQGGSGNTIYF; CDR3 DNA: TGTGCCAGCAGTTATCAGGGGGGCTCTGGAAACACCATATATTTT
V gene: TRBV2; clone size: .; J gene: TRBJ2-1; D gene: .; CDR3 protein: CASSDFPSVNEQFF; CDR3 DNA: TGTGCCAGCAGTGATTTCCCTAGCGTGAATGAGCAGTTCTTC
V gene: TRBV5-1; clone size: once; J gene: TRBJ2-3; D gene: TRBD2; CDR3 protein: CASSIGTSGGYDTQYF; CDR3 DNA: TGCGCCAGCAGCATCGGGACTAGCGGGGGTTATGATACGCAGTATTTT
V gene: TRBV6-5; clone size: .; J gene: TRBJ2-1; D gene: .; CDR3 protein: CASSPQGNEQFF; CDR3 DNA: TGTGCCAGCAGTCCGCAGGGCAATGAGCAGTTCTTC
V gene: TRBV30; clone size: .; J gene: TRBJ2-7; D gene: TRBD2; CDR3 protein: CAWSSGGSSYEQYF; CDR3 DNA: TGTGCCTGGAGTAGCGGGGGTAGCTCCTACGAGCAGTACTTC
V gene: TRBV10-3; clone size: once; J gene: TRBJ1-1; D gene: .; CDR3 protein: CATSGGITEAFF; CDR3 DNA: TGTGCCACATCGGGGGGGATCACTGAAGCTTTCTTT
V gene: TRBV18; clone size: .; J gene: TRBJ2-3; D gene: .; CDR3 protein: CASSPLLADTQYF; CDR3 DNA: TGTGCCAGCTCACCACTTTTAGCAGATACGCAGTATTTT
V gene: TRBV6-1; clone size: .; J gene: TRBJ2-1; D gene: .; CDR3 protein: CASMEGLGVNEQFF; CDR3 DNA: TGTGCCAGCATGGAGGGCCTGGGCGTCAATGAGCAGTTCTTC
V gene: TRBV11-3; clone size: .; J gene: TRBJ2-7; D gene: .; CDR3 protein: CASSFPGHGEDLYEQYF; CDR3 DNA: TGTGCCAGCAGCTTCCCGGGCCACGGGGAAGATCTCTACGAGCAGTACTTC
V gene: TRBV6-5; clone size: .; J gene: TRBJ1-6; D gene: TRBD1; CDR3 protein: CASSYVDRGHSPLHF; CDR3 DNA: TGTGCCAGCAGTTACGTTGACAGGGGGCACTCACCCCTCCACTTT
V gene: TRBV2; clone size: .; J gene: TRBJ2-3; D gene: .; CDR3 protein: CASSGAFTDTQYF; CDR3 DNA: TGTGCCAGCAGTGGGGCCTTCACAGATACGCAGTATTTT
V gene: TRBV18; clone size: .; J gene: TRBJ1-1; D gene: .; CDR3 protein: CASSRAGMNTEAFF; CDR3 DNA: TGTGCCAGCTCACGGGCAGGGATGAACACTGAAGCTTTCTTT
V gene: TRBV18; clone size: .; J gene: TRBJ1-1; D gene: .; CDR3 protein: CASSPSRTAVNTEAFF; CDR3 DNA: TGTGCCAGCTCACCCTCTCGGACGGCCGTGAACACTGAAGCTTTCTTT
V gene: TRBV9; clone size: once; J gene: TRBJ2-3; D gene: TRBD2; CDR3 protein: CASSLGLAGRLSPSTDTQYF; CDR3 DNA: TGTGCCAGCAGCCTAGGACTAGCGGGTCGGCTATCCCCTAGCACAGATACGCAGTATTTT
V gene: TRBV6-1; clone size: .; J gene: TRBJ1-1; D gene: .; CDR3 protein: CASSDPQAPNTEAFF; CDR3 DNA: TGTGCCAGCAGTGATCCACAGGCTCCGAACACTGAAGCTTTCTTT
V gene: TRBV7-2; clone size: .; J gene: TRBJ2-3; D gene: .; CDR3 protein: CASSSAGSGTDTQYF; CDR3 DNA: TGTGCCAGCAGCTCCGCGGGAAGCGGCACAGATACGCAGTATTTT
V gene: TRBV6-5; clone size: .; J gene: TRBJ2-1; D gene: TRBD2; CDR3 protein: CASHGTRLANEQFF; CDR3 DNA: TGTGCCAGCCACGGGACTAGGCTTGCTAATGAGCAGTTCTTC
V gene: TRBV7-2; clone size: .; J gene: TRBJ2-7; D gene: .; CDR3 protein: CASSPSVISYEQYF; CDR3 DNA: TGTGCCAGCAGCCCGAGCGTCATCTCCTACGAGCAGTACTTC
V gene: TRBV7-8; clone size: .; J gene: TRBJ2-2; D gene: TRBD1; CDR3 protein: CASSSGQRNTGELFF; CDR3 DNA: TGTGCCAGCAGCTCGGGACAGCGAAACACCGGGGAGCTGTTTTTT
V gene: TRBV30; clone size: .; J gene: TRBJ2-7; D gene: .; CDR3 protein: CAWSGQAYEQYF; CDR3 DNA: TGTGCCTGGAGTGGTCAGGCCTACGAGCAGTACTTC
V gene: TRBV18; clone size: .; J gene: TRBJ2-3; D gene: TRBD1; CDR3 protein: CASSPPGTASTDTQYF; CDR3 DNA: TGTGCCAGCTCACCACCGGGGACAGCGAGCACAGATACGCAGTATTTT
V gene: TRBV19; clone size: .; J gene: TRBJ1-1; D gene: .; CDR3 protein: CASMRGRRTEAFF; CDR3 DNA: TGTGCCAGTATGCGAGGGCGTCGGACTGAAGCTTTCTTT
V gene: TRBV6-6; clone size: .; J gene: TRBJ2-7; D gene: TRBD2; CDR3 protein: CASTQRESYEQYF; CDR3 DNA: TGTGCCAGCACCCAGCGGGAAAGCTACGAGCAGTACTTC
V gene: TRBV7-2; clone size: .; J gene: TRBJ1-1; D gene: .; CDR3 protein: CASSLSGVAEAFF; CDR3 DNA: TGTGCCAGCAGCTTAAGCGGGGTGGCTGAAGCTTTCTTT
V gene: TRBV5-6; clone size: .; J gene: TRBJ1-6; D gene: .; CDR3 protein: CASSLGNNSPLHF; CDR3 DNA: TGTGCCAGCAGCTTGGGGAATAATTCACCCCTCCACTTT
V gene: TRBV4-2; clone size: .; J gene: TRBJ2-5; D gene: .; CDR3 protein: CASSQEWADQETQYF; CDR3 DNA: TGTGCCAGCAGCCAAGAATGGGCGGACCAAGAGACCCAGTACTTC
V gene: TRBV2; clone size: .; J gene: TRBJ2-3; D gene: .; CDR3 protein: CASSPSDTQYF; CDR3 DNA: TGTGCCAGCAGCCCCTCTGATACGCAGTATTTT
V gene: TRBV5-4; clone size: .; J gene: TRBJ1-6; D gene: TRBD1; CDR3 protein: CASSRGQANSPLHF; CDR3 DNA: TGTGCCAGCAGCCGGGGACAGGCTAATTCACCCCTCCACTTT
V gene: TRBV14; clone size: once; J gene: TRBJ1-3; D gene: .; CDR3 protein: CASSQAARGNTIYF; CDR3 DNA: TGTGCCAGCAGCCAAGCAGCAAGAGGAAACACCATATATTTT
V gene: TRBV18; clone size: .; J gene: TRBJ2-3; D gene: TRBD2; CDR3 protein: CASSPRNGGAPDTQYF; CDR3 DNA: TGTGCCAGCTCACCAAGGAACGGGGGGGCCCCAGATACGCAGTATTTT
V gene: TRBV28; clone size: .; J gene: TRBJ2-3; D gene: .; CDR3 protein: CASSFWLTDTDTQYF; CDR3 DNA: TGTGCCAGCAGTTTTTGGCTTACCGACACAGATACGCAGTATTTT
V gene: TRBV27; clone size: .; J gene: TRBJ1-5; D gene: TRBD1; CDR3 protein: CASSLSGGLGRRNQPQHF; CDR3 DNA: TGTGCCAGCAGCCTCTCAGGGGGCCTGGGGCGGCGGAATCAGCCCCAGCATTTT
V gene: TRBV30; clone size: .; J gene: TRBJ2-5; D gene: TRBD2; CDR3 protein: CAWSWTGGYQETQYF; CDR3 DNA: TGTGCCTGGAGCTGGACGGGGGGGTATCAAGAGACCCAGTACTTC
V gene: TRBV5-1; clone size: once; J gene: TRBJ2-5; D gene: TRBD2; CDR3 protein: CASSMKTSGRLETQYF; CDR3 DNA: TGCGCCAGCAGCATGAAGACTAGCGGGAGATTGGAGACCCAGTACTTC
V gene: TRBV28; clone size: .; J gene: TRBJ1-1; D gene: .; CDR3 protein: CASSSTGSTEAFF; CDR3 DNA: TGTGCCAGCAGTTCTACAGGCTCCACTGAAGCTTTCTTT
V gene: TRBV7-2; clone size: .; J gene: TRBJ2-1; D gene: TRBD2; CDR3 protein: CASSTYSGRSYNEQFF; CDR3 DNA: TGTGCCAGCAGCACATATAGCGGGAGGTCCTACAATGAGCAGTTCTTC
V gene: TRBV18; clone size: .; J gene: TRBJ2-7; D gene: .; CDR3 protein: CASSPSAYEQYF; CDR3 DNA: TGTGCCAGCTCACCTAGTGCGTACGAGCAGTACTTC
V gene: TRBV19; clone size: .; J gene: TRBJ1-5; D gene: .; CDR3 protein: CASSIEDSNQPQHF; CDR3 DNA: TGTGCCAGTAGTATTGAGGATAGCAATCAGCCCCAGCATTTT